A selection of T cell receptor beta chains follows, all from one sample in a study of response to subunit inactivated influenza vaccine. TCRdb re-called the RT-PCR reads with MiXCR, one entry per CDR3 protein. The sample comprises about 700,000 distinct CDR3 sequences, 15% to 19% of which are singletons, and 11% rests with the top ten. The sample here was PBMCs from blood, taken roughly 13 days after vaccination. All receptors come from a man aged 45-65 years who received an inactivated influenza vaccine. CDR3s include the opening cysteine and the closing phenylalanine or tryptophan. D genes are given only for firm matches. A clone size is listed for some rows: how often the clone was seen (once, few, many), or a class if it is expanded.

abundance,v_gene,j_gene,d_gene,CDR3nt,CDR3aa
few,TRBV30,TRBJ2-1,.,TGTGCCTGGGCACTTAGCAGCGATGAGCAGTTCTTC,CAWALSSDEQFF
.,TRBV7-8,TRBJ2-7,TRBD2,TGTGCCAGCAGGACCCTATCTAGCGGGAGGGCCGAGCGAAGCTCCTACGAGCAGTACTTC,CASRTLSSGRAERSSYEQYF
.,TRBV5-1,TRBJ2-1,.,TGCGCCAGCAGCTTGAGCGGACAGAACAATGAGCAGTTCTTC,CASSLSGQNNEQFF
few,TRBV9,TRBJ2-5,TRBD2,TGTGCCAGCAGCCCTCGGCCGGGGACTAGCGACGGGACCCAGTACTTC,CASSPRPGTSDGTQYF
few,TRBV4-3,TRBJ2-7,TRBD2,TGCGCCAGCAGCCAAGAATGGGGACTAGCCTACGAGCAGTACTTC,CASSQEWGLAYEQYF
.,TRBV20-1,TRBJ2-7,.,TGCAGTGCTAGAGATCCGGGCGGGGTAGCCTACGAGCAGTACTTC,CSARDPGGVAYEQYF
.,TRBV9,TRBJ2-1,.,TGTGCCAGCAGTCCGACTAGCTCCTACAATGAGCAGTTCTTC,CASSPTSSYNEQFF
many,TRBV12-3/TRBV12-4,TRBJ2-1,TRBD2,TGTGCCAGCAGTTTGGGACTAGCGGGGGCGCCCGGGCAGTTCTTC,CASSLGLAGAPGQFF
few,TRBV25-1,TRBJ2-3,.,TGTGCCAGCAGTAGAGAGACACCAGATACGCAGTATTTT,CASSRETPDTQYF
.,TRBV3-1,TRBJ2-6,.,TGTGCCAGCAGCCCATCTACCAAAGGACTTTCTGGGGCCAACGTCCTGACTTTC,CASSPSTKGLSGANVLTF
.,TRBV7-2,TRBJ1-2,.,TGTGCCAGCGTGGGGAACTATGGCTACACCTTC,CASVGNYGYTF
few,TRBV20-1,TRBJ1-2,TRBD1,TGCAGTGCTAGTAAAGGGGGCGGAATGAGTGGCTACACCTTC,CSASKGGGMSGYTF
few,TRBV5-6,TRBJ2-3,.,TGTGCCAGCAGCCCCACCCTGGCGGGGGCTGGGGATACGCAGTATTTT,CASSPTLAGAGDTQYF
.,TRBV5-1,TRBJ2-1,TRBD2,TGCGCCAGCAGCCCGCGGGAGGGCCTTTACTATGAGCAGTTCTTC,CASSPREGLYYEQFF
.,TRBV7-8,TRBJ2-1,.,TGTGCCAGCACCCGGGACATAAGCTCCTACAATGAGCAGTTCTTC,CASTRDISSYNEQFF
.,TRBV9,TRBJ2-3,.,TGTGCCCGCAGCGTAGGTGGGGGGCGGAGCACAGATACGCAGTATTTT,CARSVGGGRSTDTQYF
few,TRBV20-1,TRBJ1-5,TRBD1,TGCAGTGCCCTAAGCGGGACAGGGGGCCCTCAGCCCCAGCATTTT,CSALSGTGGPQPQHF
once,TRBV7-2,TRBJ2-1,.,TGTGCCAGCGGGCTGGGCCTTAGCTCCTACAATGAGCAGTTCTTC,CASGLGLSSYNEQFF
.,TRBV6-5,TRBJ1-4,.,TGTGCCAGCAGTTACCGCGCTGATCGAGGGGATGGGGAAAAACTGTTTTTT,CASSYRADRGDGEKLFF
.,TRBV10-3,TRBJ2-1,.,TGTGCCATCGCAATAAGGGACACCGAGAGGGATGAGCAGTTCTTC,CAIAIRDTERDEQFF
few,TRBV6-5,TRBJ1-3,TRBD1,TGTGCCAGCAGTTACTCGACAGGGAGAGGTCCTGGAAACACCATATATTTT,CASSYSTGRGPGNTIYF
few,TRBV12-3/TRBV12-4,TRBJ2-7,.,TGTGCCAGCAGCACCGGGACATCTCCATCCTACGAGCAGTACTTC,CASSTGTSPSYEQYF
.,TRBV3-1,TRBJ1-3,.,TGTGCCAGCAGCCAAGAGATCAGGGGAGTCGGAAACACCATATATTTT,CASSQEIRGVGNTIYF
many,TRBV5-1,TRBJ1-6,.,TGCGCCAGTTCTTCACCCCTCCACTTT,CASSSPLHF
few,TRBV4-3,TRBJ2-7,TRBD1,TGCGCCAGCAGCCAAGTCAACAGGGGCCTCTCCTACGAGCAGTACTTC,CASSQVNRGLSYEQYF
.,TRBV6-2/TRBV6-3,TRBJ2-1,.,TGTGCCAGCGGGGATGGGTTGTCTTCCTACAATGAGCAGTTCTTC,CASGDGLSSYNEQFF
.,TRBV10-3,TRBJ2-7,.,TGTGCCCTCAGTTTTTCTGCATGGGAACAACGGAAAGGAAACTACGAGCAGTACTTC,CALSFSAWEQRKGNYEQYF
.,TRBV29-1,TRBJ2-1,.,TGCAGCGTTGAAGTTGCGGGGCTCTACAATGAGCAGTTCTTC,CSVEVAGLYNEQFF
.,TRBV24-1,TRBJ1-2,.,TGTGCCACCAGTGACCGAACAAGAAACTATGGCTACACCTTC,CATSDRTRNYGYTF
many,TRBV7-9,TRBJ1-2,.,TGTGCCAGCAGCCCCGACACGCGAACTGGCTACACCTTC,CASSPDTRTGYTF
.,TRBV9,TRBJ2-7,TRBD1,TGTGCCAGCAGCGCGGGACAGGGGGCGGTATTCGGCGAGCAGTACTTC,CASSAGQGAVFGEQYF
.,TRBV5-1,TRBJ1-3,.,TGCGCCAGCAGCTCGGACCCTACCGGAAACACCATATATTTT,CASSSDPTGNTIYF